This T cell receptor beta chain comes out of a study of blood T cell repertoires in COVID-19. Turning to the study itself: Samples representing acute and convalescent COVID-19 were sourced from the United States, Italy and Spain. T cells, B-cell-depleted T cells, or PBMCs provided the cDNA or gDNA that served as material.

Authors' data handling: Reference gene primer amplification yielded estimated nucleated cell counts. Produced via immunoSEQ multiplex PCR; TCRdb's table is partial and in-frame only. That table is the source of V, J and clone size, and D and trimming were worked out from the DNA. The data show around 300,000 clones, approximately 82% seen once. The sequence was collected from a man under 40 with active or convalescent COVID-19. Material for sequencing was peripheral blood.

The CDR3 loop reads CASSIGLAGTLGGELFF. As DNA, the CDR3 is TGTGCCAGTAGTATCGGACTAGCGGGGACCTTAGGCGGGGAGCTGTTTTTT. V and J are TRBV19 and TRBJ2-2, with 12 bases identical to TRBD2. This CDR3 region has 17 residues. The J segment lost 7 bases and the V segment lost 3 bases, leaving 9 bases of the junction unmatched. Germline CDR1 reads LNHDA; CDR2 reads SQIVND (reference sequence).